This T cell receptor (beta chain) was captured in a study of blood T cell repertoires in COVID-19. Patients at the Seattle site were enrolled during active infection and followed longitudinally. Clones were read by immunoSEQ multiplex PCR, and TCRdb kept only the in-frame ones, dropping some. The sample consists of about 350,000 clones, less than 90% of them appearing once. Material for sequencing was peripheral blood. This receptor was taken from a woman aged 60-75 years with COVID-19, enrolled during active disease.

The CDR3 bases are TGTGCCAGCAGCCAGACGGAGAATGAGCAGTTCTTC. Protein: CASSQTENEQFF. V gene TRBV3-1 (or the pseudogene TRBV3-2) combines with J gene TRBJ2-1; no clear D. Trimming took off 3 bases at V and 7 bases at J, with 7 bases between the two ends. Germline V gives CDR1 LGHDT, CDR2 YNNKEL (reference sequence). This CDR3 has 12 residues.